One and the same sample provided the 21 T cell receptor beta chains below, sequenced in a study of blood T cell repertoires in COVID-19. The repertoire was sequenced with immunoSEQ multiplex PCR; TCRdb's copy has only in-frame clones and lacks some. The data hold 200,000 to 250,000 clones, with roughly 88% observed a single time. Sequencing was performed on peripheral blood. These receptors all stem from a man younger than 35 with active or convalescent COVID-19.

This clone was recorded once. The chain carries TRBV21-1 and TRBJ2-5; the DNA was not compared with TRBD2, the D call given in the table. TRBV21-1 is shown as a pseudogene. The CDR3 has 14 residues. CDR3 sequence (DNA): TGTGCCAGCAGACTTAGCGGGAGGGCGACCTCCCAGTACTTC. As protein: CASRLSGRATSQYF.

The chain links TRBV19 to TRBJ2-3; TRBD1 aligns across 9 bases. Looked up from germline, CDR1 is LNHDA and CDR2 is SQIVND (reference sequence). The length of the CDR3 is 16 residues. V lost 5 bases to trimming and J lost 2 bases; unmatched junction nucleotides: 8. CDR3 coding DNA: TGTGCCAGTAGTTGGGGACAGGGCCCTTCCACAGATACGCAGTATTTT. It codes for CASSWGQGPSTDTQYF.

The chain has TRBV28 and TRBJ1-2; D is ambiguous. V lost 5 bases and J lost 6, with 19 bases in between. The germline gives CDR1 MDHEN, CDR2 SYDVKM. The CDR3 spans 15 residues. The CDR3, as DNA: TGTGCCAGCAGTCCACCGGAGAGACGGCTCCATGGCTACACCTTC. Protein product: CASSPPERRLHGYTF.

The chain is built from TRBV9 and TRBJ2-4; D possibly corresponds to TRBD2 (5 bases). The ends were cut back, 2 bases at V and 8 bases at J, with 20 bases in the middle. The CDR3 spans 16 residues. From germline, CDR1 is SGDLS and CDR2 YYNGEE. CDR3 DNA sequence: TGTGCCAGCAGCGTTTTAGCCGGATCGGCAGCGGACATTCAGTACTTC. This encodes CASSVLAGSAADIQYF.

The chain uses TRBV24-1 and TRBJ2-3, with 7 bases matching TRBD1. CDR3 size: 14 residues. Germline trimming cut 5 bases from V and 1 base from J; bases unmatched to any gene: 2. Germline-derived CDR1 and CDR2 are KGHDR and SFDVKD. As DNA, the CDR3 is TGTGCCACCAGTGCCGACAGGGGCACAGATACGCAGTATTTT. Translated: CATSADRGTDTQYF.

The V gene is TRBV6-5, the J gene TRBJ1-6, with no clear D. In germline, CDR1 is MNHEY, CDR2 SVGAGI. The CDR3 runs to 12 residues. V lost 6 bases, J lost 10 bases, and 10 bases lay in between. CDR3 nucleotide sequence: TGTGCCAGCAGGGGTCCGGGGTCACCCCTCCACTTT. It translates to CASRGPGSPLHF.

This clone was observed a few times. The chain couples TRBV19 to TRBJ1-2, with unresolved D. Trimming cost V 7 bases and J 1 base, with 7 bases left between them. Germline CDR1 reads LNHDA; CDR2 reads SQIVND (reference sequence). The CDR3 contains 12 residues. CDR3 region: CASMGDNYGYTF. CDR3 bases: TGTGCCAGTATGGGCGATAACTATGGCTACACCTTC. Full variable domain (outside the CDR3, taken from reference TRBV19 and TRBJ1-2): DGGITQSPKYLFRKEGQNVTLSCEQNLNHDAMYWYRQDPGQGLRLIYYSQIVNDFQKGDIAEGYSVSREKKESFPLTVTSAQKNPTAFYLCASMGDNYGYTFGSGTRLTVV.

The V and J genes are TRBV24-1 and TRBJ2-1; possible D gene TRBD2, 5 bases. There are 12 residues in the CDR3. Germline V CDR1 and CDR2: KGHDR, SFDVKD. Deletions cut 7 bases from V and 8 bases from J, with 11 bases between. The CDR3 is CATSGVGDEQFF. The CDR3 region has the DNA TGTGCCACCAGCGGGGTTGGCGATGAGCAGTTCTTC.

The rearrangement links TRBV27 to TRBJ1-1, with 10 bases aligning to TRBD1. Germline lookup yields CDR1 MNHEY and CDR2 SMNVEV (reference sequence). The CDR3 runs to 14 residues. The V gene end was trimmed by 8 bases and the J gene end by 5 bases; junction bases not matched to a gene: 8. The CDR3 nucleotides are TGTGCCAGCGCTCTTCGGGACAGGGGTACTGAAGCTTTCTTT. This sequence encodes CASALRDRGTEAFF.

The chain employs TRBV5-1 and TRBJ2-7; 8 bases are shared with TRBD2. The CDR3 sequence is 20 residues long. Per the germline V gene, CDR1 is SGHRS and CDR2 is YFSETQ. The V segment lost 0 bases and the J segment 1 base; nucleotides outside the gene matches: 18. The CDR3 DNA reads as TGCGCCAGCAGCTTGGAGGCAGGAGGTGTAAGCGGGAGTACTTCCTACGAGCAGTACTTC. Its translation: CASSLEAGGVSGSTSYEQYF.

The V and J genes are TRBV4-3 and TRBJ2-5; 8 nucleotides match TRBD2. Germline values: CDR1 LGHNA, CDR2 YSLEER. Trimming at V came to 1 base and at J to 2 bases, leaving 6 bases not matched to a gene. The CDR3 runs to 16 residues. The CDR3 sequence: CASSQALAGPQETQYF. In nucleotides, the CDR3 is TGCGCCAGCAGCCAAGCTCTAGCGGGTCCGCAAGAGACCCAGTACTTC.

In this sample, this clone turned up a few times. The chain combines TRBV6-6 with TRBJ2-1; a possible D gene is TRBD2 (6 bases). V lost 5 bases and J lost 3, with 26 bases in between. Germline V gives CDR1 MNHNY, CDR2 SVGAGI (reference sequence). The CDR3 runs to 19 residues. CDR3 bases: TGTGCCAGCAGTCCCCCTTTCGGCAGCGGGTACCACCACTACAATGAGCAGTTCTTC. Protein: CASSPPFGSGYHHYNEQFF.

The chain links TRBV19 to TRBJ2-3; 12 bases are shared with TRBD1. The CDR3 sequence is 16 residues long. The V segment lost 5 bases and the J segment 6 bases; nucleotides outside the gene matches: 9. Germline CDR1 and CDR2: LNHDA and SQIVND (reference sequence). The CDR3 DNA is TGTGCCAGTAGTGGCGGGGGACAGGGGGCGCCTGATACGCAGTATTTT. Its translation: CASSGGGQGAPDTQYF.

The chain has TRBV28 and TRBJ2-5; possibly TRBD1 for D (6 bases). Per germline, CDR1 MDHEN and CDR2 SYDVKM. The CDR3 runs 13 residues. Trimming pared 5 bases from V and 5 bases from J, leaving 12 bases between. The CDR3 sequence is CASSEGGFETQYF. The CDR3 nucleotides read TGTGCCAGCAGTGAAGGGGGTTTCGAGACCCAGTACTTC.

The J gene is TRBJ1-3, the V gene TRBV7-2; D remains ambiguous. The CDR3 loop spans 14 amino acids. Per the germline V gene, CDR1 is SGHTA and CDR2 is FQGNSA. Trimming took off 3 bases at V and 4 bases at J, with 10 bases between the two ends. The DNA of the CDR3 is TGTGCCAGCAGCTTGGGCGGGTTCGGAAACACCATATATTTT. Translated: CASSLGGFGNTIYF.

This clone was found a few times. The J gene is TRBJ1-6, the V gene TRBV28, with 9 bases fitting TRBD1. Germline CDR1 MDHEN, CDR2 SYDVKM. Trimming cost V 4 bases and J 10 bases; bases outside gene matches: 11. The CDR3 covers 16 residues. The CDR3 DNA is TGTGCCAGCAGTTCAAGCCCGACAGGGGGGGGGTCACCCCTCCACTTT. As protein: CASSSSPTGGGSPLHF.

The chain couples TRBV28 to TRBJ1-4, with 7 bases identical to TRBD1. The CDR3 is made up of 15 amino acids. Trimming cost V 4 bases and J 3 bases; bases outside gene matches: 5. Germline lookup yields CDR1 MDHEN and CDR2 SYDVKM. The CDR3 DNA follows: TGTGCCAGCAGTTCCCGACAGGGCCCTAATGAAAAACTGTTTTTT. Its protein product is CASSSRQGPNEKLFF.

The V and J genes are TRBV28 and TRBJ1-2; D ambiguous. The CDR3 consists of 19 residues. V lost 6 bases to trimming and J lost 4 bases, with 30 bases between them. Germline loops: CDR1 MDHEN, CDR2 SYDVKM. As DNA, the CDR3 is TGTGCCAGCAGCTTCCCCCGGGTTTTAGGAGCCTTGCCGGGCTATGGCTACACCTTC. Residues: CASSFPRVLGALPGYGYTF.

The chain is built from TRBV19 and TRBJ1-5, with D possibly matching TRBD1 (6 bases). Germline CDR1 LNHDA, CDR2 SQIVND (reference sequence). The V gene lost 0 bases and the J gene lost 5 bases, with 8 bases spanning the gap. This CDR3 is 14 amino acids long. The CDR3 region is CASSIDQGYQPQHF. DNA of the CDR3: TGTGCCAGTAGTATAGACCAGGGGTATCAGCCCCAGCATTTT.

The chain combines TRBV9 with TRBJ1-3; 9 positions match TRBD1. Germline V gene lookup returns CDR1 SGDLS and CDR2 YYNGEE. The CDR3 totals 22 residues. The junction had 20 bases not matched to a gene; V was cut back by 1 base and J by 0 bases. CDR3: CASSVWGPGTGPVSDSGNTIYF. CDR3 nucleotide sequence: TGTGCCAGCAGCGTATGGGGTCCCGGGACAGGGCCTGTAAGCGACTCTGGAAACACCATATATTTT.

About this clone itself: Other nucleotide sequences in the sample specify the same CDR3. The chain uses TRBV27 and TRBJ1-5, with TRBD1 matching 7 bases. The CDR3 loop spans 13 amino acids. CDR1 is MNHEY, CDR2 SMNVEV, per germline (reference sequence). The V gene end was trimmed by 5 bases and the J gene end by 4 bases; junction bases not matched to a gene: 2. The CDR3 region has the DNA TGTGCCAGCAGTCTACAGGGGAATCAGCCCCAGCATTTT. Protein: CASSLQGNQPQHF.